This is a list of T cell receptor beta chains from one sample in a study of CD4+ T cells in melanoma. Measured with immunoSEQ multiplex PCR; TCRdb has only the in-frame clones, and not every one. The sample holds about 110,000 clones, around 92% seen once. The sequenced sample was peripheral blood. The receptors derive from a human donor with melanoma. Each CDR3 is given with its conserved first and last residue. D genes are given only for firm matches. Expanded clones are given a class, and other clones once, few, many or no size at all.

TRBJ1-5 TRBV4-3 NA NA TGCGCCAGCAGCCGGTTTCATCGGGGCGGAGGGAGCAATCAGCCCCAGCATTTT CASSRFHRGGGSNQPQHF
TRBJ2-3 TRBV2 NA NA TGTGCCAGCAGTTCCCGACAGTCAGATACGCAGTATTTT CASSSRQSDTQYF
TRBJ2-3 TRBV6-5 NA NA TGTGCCAGCAGTAAGGACAGGGAGGGAGATACGCAGTATTTT CASSKDREGDTQYF
TRBJ1-2 TRBV28 NA NA TGTGCCAGCAGTTTTAGCAGGGAACGCGGCTACACCTTC CASSFSRERGYTF
TRBJ2-1 TRBV7-8 NA NA TGTGCCAGCAGCCGGAGTTCTGTGCAGTTCTTC CASSRSSVQFF
TRBJ1-4 TRBV4-2 TRBD1 NA TGTGCCAGCAGCCAAGGCCCCCAGGGGGCTGGAGGGGAAAAACTGTTTTTT CASSQGPQGAGGEKLFF
TRBJ2-7 TRBV4-1 NA NA TGCGCCAGCAGCCAGGCCTTTGACGTCTACGAGCAGTACTTC CASSQAFDVYEQYF
TRBJ2-5 TRBV27 TRBD2 NA TGTGCCAGCAGTCCCGGGACTAGCGGGAAGCGGGAGACCCAGTACTTC CASSPGTSGKRETQYF
TRBJ2-1 TRBV4-1 NA NA TGCGCCAGCAGCCCAAATCCTAGCTACAATGAGCAGTTCTTC CASSPNPSYNEQFF
TRBJ2-1 TRBV7-6 TRBD2 once TGTGCCAGCAGCTTGGACGGGGGGGCGGTTCAGGAGCAGTTCTTC CASSLDGGAVQEQFF
TRBJ2-6 TRBV28 TRBD1 NA TGTGTAACACAGGGGGCGAGCTCTGGGGCCAACGTCCTGACTTTC CVTQGASSGANVLTF
TRBJ1-5 TRBV28 NA NA TGTGCCAGCAACGCAGGGTACGGCGGAGGCAATCAGCCCCAGCATTTT CASNAGYGGGNQPQHF
TRBJ2-6 TRBV9 NA once TGTGCCAGCAGCGAAATCAGTGGGGCCAACGTCCTGACTTTC CASSEISGANVLTF
TRBJ2-7 TRBV7-2 NA NA TGTGCCAGCAGCTTAGACCCGGGAGCGGTCTACGAGCAGTACTTC CASSLDPGAVYEQYF
TRBJ1-4 TRBV6-5 NA NA TGTGCCAGCAGTTACGCCCGGGCAACTAATGAAAAACTGTTTTTT CASSYARATNEKLFF
TRBJ1-6 TRBV6-5 NA NA TGTGCCAGCAGCCGGACCCTTAGATCACCCCTCCACTTT CASSRTLRSPLHF
TRBJ2-6 TRBV9 TRBD1 few TGTGCCAGCAGCGAACAACAGGGGATGGCTGGGGCCAACGTCCTGACTTTC CASSEQQGMAGANVLTF
TRBJ1-5 TRBV19 NA few TGTGCCAGTACCTGGGACCGGAATCAGCCCCAGCATTTT CASTWDRNQPQHF
TRBJ2-5 TRBV28 NA NA TGTGCCAGCTGCTCCGGGACACGGGAGACCCAGTACTTC CASCSGTRETQYF
TRBJ2-7 TRBV18 TRBD1 NA TGTGCCAGCTCACCAATCCAGGGGGCCCCCTACGAGCAGTACTTC CASSPIQGAPYEQYF
TRBJ1-4 TRBV6-5 NA NA TGTGCCAGCAGTCCTAAAAGTCAGGCCCTGGAAAAACTGTTTTTT CASSPKSQALEKLFF
TRBJ2-5 TRBV30 TRBD1 NA TGTGCCTGGAGACGGGACAGGGCAACGGAGACCCAGTACTTC CAWRRDRATETQYF
TRBJ2-7 TRBV7-9 TRBD2 NA TGTGCCAGCAGGCCTACTAGCGGGGGGGCGTACGAGCAGTACTTC CASRPTSGGAYEQYF
TRBJ1-2 TRBV5-4 TRBD1 NA TGTGCCAGCAGCTCGACAGGGTTGTCTTACACCTTC CASSSTGLSYTF
TRBJ2-7 TRBV18 TRBD1 NA TGTGCCAGCTCACCAATTGAGGGGGCCGAGCAGTACTTC CASSPIEGAEQYF
TRBJ2-1 TRBV27 TRBD2 NA TGTGCCAGCAGGACTAGCTGGCGAGAGCAGTTCTTC CASRTSWREQFF
TRBJ2-1 TRBV18 NA NA TGTGCCAGCTCACGTGGAGGATACAATGAGCAGTTCTTC CASSRGGYNEQFF
TRBJ1-1 TRBV5-1 TRBD1 NA TGCGCCACCAGGCGAGGACAGGCGAACACTGAAGCTTTCTTT CATRRGQANTEAFF
TRBJ2-2 TRBV11-3 NA NA TGTGCCAGCAGCTTGCCTGGCGGGGAGCTGTTTTTT CASSLPGGELFF
TRBJ2-7 TRBV2 NA NA TGTGCCAGCAGTGGGGGCTACGAGCAGTACTTC CASSGGYEQYF
TRBJ2-1 TRBV6-4 TRBD2 NA TGTGCCAGCAGTGACTCAGGTAGCGGGAGAGGCAATGAGCAGTTCTTC CASSDSGSGRGNEQFF
TRBJ1-5 TRBV2 NA NA TGTGCCAGGGGAGGATCCCGCAATCAGCCCCAGCATTTT CARGGSRNQPQHF
TRBJ2-3 TRBV4-2 NA NA TGTGCCAGCAGCCCCACAGCGACTGGGGGGGCAACAGATACGCAGTATTTT CASSPTATGGATDTQYF
TRBJ2-7 TRBV14 TRBD1 NA TGTGCCAGCAGCCAAGATCCACGGGACAGGGGGTATTTC CASSQDPRDRGYF
TRBJ2-7 TRBV10-3 TRBD2 NA TGTGCCATCAGTGTGACTAGCGGGAGGGCCATAGTCTACGAGCAGTACTTC CAISVTSGRAIVYEQYF
TRBJ1-2 TRBV2 NA NA TGTGCCAGCAGTGAGGGTCCAGGGAGTAGGTACACCTTC CASSEGPGSRYTF
TRBJ2-3 TRBV6-5 TRBD2 NA TGTGCCAGCAGTCTTTTGGCGGGGGATTGGGATACGCAGTATTTT CASSLLAGDWDTQYF
TRBJ1-4 TRBV4-1 NA NA TGCGCCAGCAGCCAAGTCGAGGAAAAACTGTTTTTT CASSQVEEKLFF
TRBJ2-7 TRBV6-6 NA NA TGTGCCAGCAGTCAGGGGACCTACGAGCAGTACTTC CASSQGTYEQYF
TRBJ2-1 TRBV7-6 NA once TGTGCCAGCAGCTTTCTTGATGAGCAGTTCTTC CASSFLDEQFF
TRBJ1-2 TRBV5-4 NA NA TGTGCCAGCAGCTTGGGACAGTCTAAAGGCTACACCTTC CASSLGQSKGYTF
TRBJ2-5 TRBV4-2 TRBD2 once TGTGCCAGCAGCCAATCCAGGGGACTAGCGGGGGAGTACCAAGAGACCCAGTACTTC CASSQSRGLAGEYQETQYF
TRBJ1-2 TRBV7-9 NA NA TGTGCCAGCAGTCAGACATCCCAAGGCTACACCTTC CASSQTSQGYTF
TRBJ1-2 TRBV21-1 NA NA TGTGCCAGCAGCAAAGATGGGTCGGGGAGACTTTATCGGGGCTACACCTTC CASSKDGSGRLYRGYTF
TRBJ2-7 TRBV7-2 TRBD1 NA TGTGCCAGCAGCTACTCGGGACAGGGGGCCAACGAGCAGTACTTC CASSYSGQGANEQYF
TRBJ1-3 TRBV7-6 TRBD1 NA TGTGCCAGCAGCCCCGAAGGGTCGACAGGGGGAACTGGAAACACCATATATTTT CASSPEGSTGGTGNTIYF
TRBJ2-1 TRBV9 NA NA TGTGCCAGCAACGCGAGGGGGGGTTCCTACAATGAGCAGTTCTTC CASNARGGSYNEQFF
TRBJ1-1 TRBV18 NA NA TGTGCCAGCTCAGAACAGCTTGAAGCTTTCTTT CASSEQLEAFF
TRBJ2-7 TRBV6-5 TRBD2 NA TGTGCCAGCAGTTACTCGGGACTAGGTTCCTACGAGCAGTACTTC CASSYSGLGSYEQYF
TRBJ2-7 TRBV6-5 TRBD1 NA TGTGCCAGCAGGCCCTATCAGGGACAGACCTACGAGCAGTACTTC CASRPYQGQTYEQYF
TRBJ2-7 TRBV7-2 TRBD2 NA TGTGCCAGCAGTCAATTCGGGGGGTACGAGCAGTACTTC CASSQFGGYEQYF
TRBJ2-2 TRBV7-3 TRBD2 NA TGTGCCAGCAGCTTTGCGGGGGGGCCGACCGGGGAGCTGTTTTTT CASSFAGGPTGELFF
TRBJ2-5 TRBV7-9 NA few TGTGCCAGCAGACCGGGACGCCAAGAGACCCAGTACTTC CASRPGRQETQYF